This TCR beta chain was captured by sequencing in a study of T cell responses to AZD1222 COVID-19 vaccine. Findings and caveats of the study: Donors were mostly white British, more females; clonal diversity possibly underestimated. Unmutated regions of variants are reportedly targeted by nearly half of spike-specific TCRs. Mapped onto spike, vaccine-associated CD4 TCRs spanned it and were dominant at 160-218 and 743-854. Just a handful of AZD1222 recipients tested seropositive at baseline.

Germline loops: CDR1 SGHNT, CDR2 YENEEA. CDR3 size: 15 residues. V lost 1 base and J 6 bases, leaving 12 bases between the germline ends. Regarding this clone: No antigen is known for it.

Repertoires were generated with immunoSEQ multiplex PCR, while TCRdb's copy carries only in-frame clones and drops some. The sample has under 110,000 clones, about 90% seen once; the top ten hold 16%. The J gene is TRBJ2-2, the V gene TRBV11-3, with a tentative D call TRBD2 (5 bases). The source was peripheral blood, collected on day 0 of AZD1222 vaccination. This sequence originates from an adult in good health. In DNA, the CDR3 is TGTGCCAGCAGCTTAGTCTCGGGAACCCCCGGGGAGCTGTTTTTT. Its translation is CASSLVSGTPGELFF.